The sequence of this T cell receptor (beta chain) was determined in a study of blood T cell repertoires in COVID-19. Germline CDR1 and CDR2: LNHDA and SQIVND (reference sequence). V dropped 4 bases and J dropped 4; count of bases not matched to a gene: 14. The CDR3 has 17 amino acids. Original handling: Nucleated cell counts were estimated from reference gene primer amplification. Clones were read by immunoSEQ multiplex PCR, and TCRdb kept only the in-frame ones, dropping some. The V and J calls and clone size are taken from that table; D and trimming were inferred from the DNA. The repertoire consists of about 210,000 clones, with approximately 84% occurring once and the leading ten covering approximately 8.1%.

The chain has TRBV19 and TRBJ2-5; 8 bases match TRBD2. The material sequenced was peripheral blood. This receptor was identified in a woman aged 45 to 65 with active or convalescent COVID-19. CDR3 coding DNA: TGTGCCAGTAGTAAGCGCGCGGGGGGCAGGATGGGAGAGACCCAGTACTTC. This gives the protein CASSKRAGGRMGETQYF. The full variable domain, rest sourced from reference TRBV19 and TRBJ2-5, is DGGITQSPKYLFRKEGQNVTLSCEQNLNHDAMYWYRQDPGQGLRLIYYSQIVNDFQKGDIAEGYSVSREKKESFPLTVTSAQKNPTAFYLCASSKRAGGRMGETQYFGPGTRLLVL.